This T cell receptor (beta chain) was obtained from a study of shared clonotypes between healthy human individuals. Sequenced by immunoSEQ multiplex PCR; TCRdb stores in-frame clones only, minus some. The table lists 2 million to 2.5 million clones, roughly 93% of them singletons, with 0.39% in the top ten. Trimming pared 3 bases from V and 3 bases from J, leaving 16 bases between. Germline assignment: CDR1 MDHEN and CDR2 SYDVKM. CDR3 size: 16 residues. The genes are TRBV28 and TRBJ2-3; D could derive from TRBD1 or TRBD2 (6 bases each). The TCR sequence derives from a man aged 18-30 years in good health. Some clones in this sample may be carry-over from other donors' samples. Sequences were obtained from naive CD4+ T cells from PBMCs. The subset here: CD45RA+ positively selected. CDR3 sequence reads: CASSFHQGRSTDTQYF. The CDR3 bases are TGTGCCAGCAGTTTCCACCAGGGGAGGTCGACAGATACGCAGTATTTT.